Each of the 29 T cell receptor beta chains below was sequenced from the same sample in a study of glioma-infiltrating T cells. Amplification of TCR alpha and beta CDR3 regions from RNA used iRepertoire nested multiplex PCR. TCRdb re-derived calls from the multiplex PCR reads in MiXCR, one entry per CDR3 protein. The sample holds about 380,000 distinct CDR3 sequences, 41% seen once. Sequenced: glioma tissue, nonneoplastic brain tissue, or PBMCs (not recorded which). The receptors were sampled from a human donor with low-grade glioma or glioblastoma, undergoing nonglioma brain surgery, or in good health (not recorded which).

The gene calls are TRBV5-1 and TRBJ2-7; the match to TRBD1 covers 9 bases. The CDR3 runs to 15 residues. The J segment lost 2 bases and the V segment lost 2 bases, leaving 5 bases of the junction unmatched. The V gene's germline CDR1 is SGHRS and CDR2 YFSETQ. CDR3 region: CASSLTGQGTYEQYF. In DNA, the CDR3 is TGCGCCAGCAGCTTAACGGGACAGGGAACCTACGAGCAGTACTTC.

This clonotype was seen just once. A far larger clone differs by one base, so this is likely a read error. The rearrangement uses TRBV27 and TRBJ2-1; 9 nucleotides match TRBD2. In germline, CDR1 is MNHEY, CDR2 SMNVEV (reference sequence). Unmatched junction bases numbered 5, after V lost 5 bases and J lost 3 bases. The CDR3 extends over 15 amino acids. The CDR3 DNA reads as TGTGCCAGCAGTACCGTGACTAGCGGCTACAATGAGCAGTTCTTC. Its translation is CASSTVTSGYNEQFF.

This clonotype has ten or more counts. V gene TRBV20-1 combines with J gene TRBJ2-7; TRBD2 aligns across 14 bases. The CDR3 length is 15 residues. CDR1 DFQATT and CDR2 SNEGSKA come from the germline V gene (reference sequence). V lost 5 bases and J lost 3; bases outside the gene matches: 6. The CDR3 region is CSAPRGTSGGYEQYF. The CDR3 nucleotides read TGCAGTGCTCCCCGAGGGACTAGCGGGGGCTACGAGCAGTACTTC.

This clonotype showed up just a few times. The CDR3 coding sequence is TGCGCCAGCAGCTTGGGAGGGGGCACGAACGAGCAGTACTTC. Amino acid sequence: CASSLGGGTNEQYF. The V and J genes are TRBV5-1 and TRBJ2-7; 7 nucleotides line up with TRBD1. Germline CDR1 and CDR2: SGHRS and YFSETQ. V lost 0 bases to trimming and J lost 5 bases; unmatched junction nucleotides: 5. The CDR3 runs to 14 residues.

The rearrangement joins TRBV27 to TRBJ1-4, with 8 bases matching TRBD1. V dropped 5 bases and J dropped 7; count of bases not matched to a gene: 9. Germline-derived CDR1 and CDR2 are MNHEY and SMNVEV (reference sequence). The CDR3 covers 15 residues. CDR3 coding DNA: TGTGCCAGCAGTACCCGGACAGGGCCGAGTGAAAAACTGTTTTTT. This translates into CASSTRTGPSEKLFF.

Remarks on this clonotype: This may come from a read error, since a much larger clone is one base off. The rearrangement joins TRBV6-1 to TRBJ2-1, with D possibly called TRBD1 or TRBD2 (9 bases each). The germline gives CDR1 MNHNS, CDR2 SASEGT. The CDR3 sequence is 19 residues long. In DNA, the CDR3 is TGTGCCAGCGGTGAAGGGACAGGGATATTAGCGGGAGTCTTTTCATGGCAGTTCTTC. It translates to CASGEGTGILAGVFSWQFF.

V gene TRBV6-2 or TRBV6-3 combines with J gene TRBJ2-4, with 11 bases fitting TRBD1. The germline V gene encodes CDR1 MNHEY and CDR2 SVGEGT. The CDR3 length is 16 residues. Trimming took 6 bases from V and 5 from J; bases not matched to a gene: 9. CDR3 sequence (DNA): TGTGCCAGCAGCTGGGACAGGGGGTTTACGGAAAACATTCAGTACTTC. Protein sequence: CASSWDRGFTENIQYF.

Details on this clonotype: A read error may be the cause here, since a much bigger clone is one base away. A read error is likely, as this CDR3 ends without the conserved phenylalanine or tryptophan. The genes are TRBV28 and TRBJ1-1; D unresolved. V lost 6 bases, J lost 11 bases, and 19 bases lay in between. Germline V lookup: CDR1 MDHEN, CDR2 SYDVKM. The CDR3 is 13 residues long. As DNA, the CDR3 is TGTGCCAGCAGCCAAACCCACACGGTTAGGGCTTTCCTT. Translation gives CASSQTHTVRAFL.

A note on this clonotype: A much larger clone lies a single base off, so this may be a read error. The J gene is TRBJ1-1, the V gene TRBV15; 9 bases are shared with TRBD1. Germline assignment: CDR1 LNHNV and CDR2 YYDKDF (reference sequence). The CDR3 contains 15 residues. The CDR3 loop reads CATSRGQGENNEAFF. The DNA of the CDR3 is TGTGCCACCAGCAGGGGACAGGGTGAAAACAATGAAGCTTTCTTT.

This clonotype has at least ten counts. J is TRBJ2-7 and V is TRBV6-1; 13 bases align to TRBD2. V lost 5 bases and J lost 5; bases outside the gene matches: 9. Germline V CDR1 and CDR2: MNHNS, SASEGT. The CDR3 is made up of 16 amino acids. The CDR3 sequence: CASSREGLAGIDEQYF. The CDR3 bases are TGTGCCAGCAGTCGTGAGGGACTAGCGGGGATAGACGAGCAGTACTTC.

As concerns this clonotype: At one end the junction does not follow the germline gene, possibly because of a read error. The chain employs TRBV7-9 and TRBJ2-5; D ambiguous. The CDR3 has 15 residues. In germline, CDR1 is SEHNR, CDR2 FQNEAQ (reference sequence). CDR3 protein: CASSLGILSQETQYF. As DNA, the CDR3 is TGCGCCAGCAGCCTAGGCATCCTTAGCCAAGAGACCCAGTACTTC.

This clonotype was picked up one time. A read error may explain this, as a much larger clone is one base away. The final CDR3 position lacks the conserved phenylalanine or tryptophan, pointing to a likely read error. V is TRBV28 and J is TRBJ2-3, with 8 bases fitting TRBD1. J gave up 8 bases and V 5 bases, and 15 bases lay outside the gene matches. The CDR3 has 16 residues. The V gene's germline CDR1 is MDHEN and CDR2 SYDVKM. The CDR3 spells CASSPTLWTGRVTQYL. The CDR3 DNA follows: TGTGCCAGCAGTCCAACCCTGTGGACAGGGCGAGTTACGCAGTATCTT.

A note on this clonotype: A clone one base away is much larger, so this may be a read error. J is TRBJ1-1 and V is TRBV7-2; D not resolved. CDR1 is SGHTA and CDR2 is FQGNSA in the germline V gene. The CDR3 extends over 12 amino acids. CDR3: CASSLAATEALF. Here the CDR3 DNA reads TGTGCCAGCAGCTTAGCCGCCACTGAAGCTCTCTTT. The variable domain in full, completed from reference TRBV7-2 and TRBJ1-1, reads GAGVSQSPSNKVTEKGKDVELRCDPISGHTALYWYRQSLGQGLEFLIYFQGNSAPDKSGLPSDRFSAERTGGSVSTLTIQRTQQEDSAVYLCASSLAATEALFGQGTRLTVV.

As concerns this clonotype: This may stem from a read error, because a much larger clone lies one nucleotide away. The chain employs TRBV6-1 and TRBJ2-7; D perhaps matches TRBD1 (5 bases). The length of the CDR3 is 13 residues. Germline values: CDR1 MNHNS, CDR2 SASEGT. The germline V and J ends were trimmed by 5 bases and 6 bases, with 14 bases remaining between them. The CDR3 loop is CASSLSQGSEQYF. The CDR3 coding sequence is TGTGCCAGCAGTCTCTCCCAGGGTTCCGAGCAGTACTTC.

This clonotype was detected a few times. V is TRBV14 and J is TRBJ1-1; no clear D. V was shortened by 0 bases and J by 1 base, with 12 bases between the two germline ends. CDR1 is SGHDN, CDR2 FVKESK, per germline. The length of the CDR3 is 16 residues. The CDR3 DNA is TGTGCCAGCAGCCAAGAACACACCTGGGGGAACACTGAAGCTTTCTTT. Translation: CASSQEHTWGNTEAFF.

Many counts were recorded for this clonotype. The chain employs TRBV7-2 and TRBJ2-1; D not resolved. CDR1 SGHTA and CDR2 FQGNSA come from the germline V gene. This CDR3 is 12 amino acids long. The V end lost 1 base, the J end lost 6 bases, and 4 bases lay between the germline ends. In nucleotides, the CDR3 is TGTGCCAGCAGCTTAGGGAGCAATGAGCAGTTCTTC. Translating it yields CASSLGSNEQFF.

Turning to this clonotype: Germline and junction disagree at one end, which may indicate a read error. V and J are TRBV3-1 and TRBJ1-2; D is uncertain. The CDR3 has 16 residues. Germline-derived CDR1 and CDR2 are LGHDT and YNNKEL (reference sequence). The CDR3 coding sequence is TGTGTCAGCAGCCAAGATAGTAGGTCGGGTCCCTTCGGCTACACCTTC. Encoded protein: CVSSQDSRSGPFGYTF.

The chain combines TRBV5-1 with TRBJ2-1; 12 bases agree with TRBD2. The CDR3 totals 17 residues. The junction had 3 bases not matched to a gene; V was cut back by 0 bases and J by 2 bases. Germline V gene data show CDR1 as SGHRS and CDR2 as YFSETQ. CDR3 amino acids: CASSLGLAGAPYNEQFF. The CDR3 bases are TGCGCCAGCAGCTTGGGACTAGCGGGAGCCCCCTACAATGAGCAGTTCTTC.

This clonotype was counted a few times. CDR3 amino acids: CASSSNTIYEQYF. In DNA, the CDR3 is TGTGCCAGCAGTTCCAACACGATCTACGAGCAGTACTTC. The chain uses TRBV28 and TRBJ2-7; D unclear. Germline CDR1 and CDR2: MDHEN and SYDVKM. Trimming took off 4 bases at V and 3 bases at J, with 10 bases between the two ends. The CDR3 totals 13 residues.

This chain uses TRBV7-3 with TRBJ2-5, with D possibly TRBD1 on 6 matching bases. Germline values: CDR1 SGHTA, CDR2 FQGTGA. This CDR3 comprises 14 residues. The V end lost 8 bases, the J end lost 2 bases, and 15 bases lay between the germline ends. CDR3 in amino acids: CASGPTGLQETQYF. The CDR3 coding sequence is TGTGCCAGCGGCCCAACAGGGTTACAAGAGACCCAGTACTTC.

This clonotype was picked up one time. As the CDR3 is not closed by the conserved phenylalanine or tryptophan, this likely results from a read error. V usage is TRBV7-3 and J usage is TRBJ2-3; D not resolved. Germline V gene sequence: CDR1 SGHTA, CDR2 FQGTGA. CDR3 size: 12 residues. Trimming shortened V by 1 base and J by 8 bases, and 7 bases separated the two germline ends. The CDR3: CASSLSLGTQYS. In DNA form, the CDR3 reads TGTGCCAGCAGCTTAAGTCTCGGTACGCAGTATTCT.

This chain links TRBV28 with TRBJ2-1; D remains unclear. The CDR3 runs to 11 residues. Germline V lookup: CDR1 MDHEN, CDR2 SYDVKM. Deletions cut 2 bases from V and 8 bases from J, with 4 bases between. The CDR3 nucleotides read TGTGCCAGCAGTTTAGGTTATGAGCAGTTCTTC. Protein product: CASSLGYEQFF. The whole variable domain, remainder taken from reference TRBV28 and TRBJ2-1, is DVKVTQSSRYLVKRTGEKVFLECVQDMDHENMFWYRQDPGLGLRLIYFSYDVKMKEKGDIPEGYSVSREKKERFSLILESASTNQTSMYLCASSLGYEQFFGPGTRLTVL.

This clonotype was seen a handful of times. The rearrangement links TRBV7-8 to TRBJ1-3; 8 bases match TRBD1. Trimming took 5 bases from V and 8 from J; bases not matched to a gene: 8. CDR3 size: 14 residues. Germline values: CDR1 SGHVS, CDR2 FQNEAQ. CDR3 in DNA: TGTGCCAGCAGCCGCGGACAGGGAAAAGACACCATATATTTT. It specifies CASSRGQGKDTIYF.

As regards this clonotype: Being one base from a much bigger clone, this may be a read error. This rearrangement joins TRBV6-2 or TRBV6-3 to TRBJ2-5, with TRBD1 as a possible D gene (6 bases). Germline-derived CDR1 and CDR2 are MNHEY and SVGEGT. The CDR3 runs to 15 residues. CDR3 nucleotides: TGTGCCAGCAGTTTCTTGGGGACAACCGGAGAGACCAAGTACTTC. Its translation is CASSFLGTTGETKYF.

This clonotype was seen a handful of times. CDR3 sequence reads: CASSSPAGEGHNEQFF. CDR3 nucleotides: TGTGCCAGCAGTTCCCCAGCTGGGGAGGGACACAATGAGCAGTTCTTC. The chain is built from TRBV28 and TRBJ2-1, with 7 nucleotides matching TRBD2. This CDR3 comprises 16 residues. Per the germline V gene, CDR1 is MDHEN and CDR2 is SYDVKM. J gave up 5 bases and V 4 bases, and 11 bases lay outside the gene matches.

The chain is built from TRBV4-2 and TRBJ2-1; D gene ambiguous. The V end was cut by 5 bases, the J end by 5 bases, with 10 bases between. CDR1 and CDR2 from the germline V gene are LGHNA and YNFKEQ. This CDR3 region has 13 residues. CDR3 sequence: CASSYLPDNEQFF. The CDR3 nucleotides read TGTGCCAGCAGCTACCTACCAGACAATGAGCAGTTCTTC.

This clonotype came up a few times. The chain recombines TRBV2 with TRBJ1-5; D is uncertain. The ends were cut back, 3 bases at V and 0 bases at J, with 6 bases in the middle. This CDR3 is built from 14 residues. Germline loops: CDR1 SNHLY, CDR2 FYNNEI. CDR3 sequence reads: CASSEVISNQPQHF. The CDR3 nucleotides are TGTGCCAGCAGTGAGGTTATTAGCAATCAGCCCCAGCATTTT.

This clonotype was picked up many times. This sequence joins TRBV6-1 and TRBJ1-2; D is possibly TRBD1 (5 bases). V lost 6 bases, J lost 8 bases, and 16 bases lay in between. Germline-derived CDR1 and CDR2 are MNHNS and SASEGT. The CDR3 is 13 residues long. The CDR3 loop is CASRPSRELGYTF. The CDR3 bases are TGTGCCAGCAGACCAAGCAGGGAGTTAGGCTACACCTTC.

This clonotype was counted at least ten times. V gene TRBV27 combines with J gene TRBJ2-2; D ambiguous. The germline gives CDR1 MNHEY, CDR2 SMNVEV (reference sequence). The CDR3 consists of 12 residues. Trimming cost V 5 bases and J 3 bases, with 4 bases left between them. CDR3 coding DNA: TGTGCCAGCAGTGCCTACACCGGGGAGCTGTTTTTT. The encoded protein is CASSAYTGELFF.